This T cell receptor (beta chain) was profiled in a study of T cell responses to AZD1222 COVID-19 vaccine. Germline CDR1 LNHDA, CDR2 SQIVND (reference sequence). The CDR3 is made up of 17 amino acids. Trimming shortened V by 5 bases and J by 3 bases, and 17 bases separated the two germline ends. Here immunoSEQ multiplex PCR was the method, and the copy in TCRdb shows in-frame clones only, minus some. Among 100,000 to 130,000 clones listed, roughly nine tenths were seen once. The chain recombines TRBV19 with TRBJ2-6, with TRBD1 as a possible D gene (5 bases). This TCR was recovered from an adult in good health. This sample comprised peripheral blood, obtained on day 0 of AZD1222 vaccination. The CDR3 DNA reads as TGTGCCAGTAGTGTCCCTCAGGGTTTTAGTGGGGCCAACGTCCTGACTTTC. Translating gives CASSVPQGFSGANVLTF.